This TCR beta chain stems from a study of Ad26.COV2.S vaccination and SARS-CoV-2 variants. Study-wide context: The donor belonged to the COV1001 Ad26.COV2.S trial arm. Donor got 5x10^10 or 1x10^11 viral particles of Ad26.COV2.S.

Germline V gene lookup returns CDR1 MNHEY and CDR2 SVGEGT. This CDR3 region has 11 residues. V was clipped by 6 bases and J by 4 bases, with 7 bases between them. This clone occurred a few times. Other DNA sequences in this sample translate to the same CDR3. Produced via immunoSEQ multiplex PCR; TCRdb's table is partial and in-frame only. The repertoire holds more than 350,000 clones, with 75% to 95% as singletons. The treatment: about 20 received Ad26.COV2.S at low or high dose, single or two shots; about 5 received placebo; per-sample allocation not given. Day 63 after the first vaccine or placebo injection was the time point for sampling.

The chain recombines TRBV6-2 or TRBV6-3 with TRBJ2-7; D is unclear. Sample: peripheral blood, taken in a trial of Ad26.COV2.S vaccine versus placebo. The receptor was isolated from a person between 18 and 60 years old who received the Ad26.COV2.S COVID-19 vaccine or a placebo. The CDR3 reads CASSQNYEQYF. In DNA form, the CDR3 reads TGTGCCAGCAGCCAGAATTACGAGCAGTACTTC.